A single sample gave rise to the 13 T cell receptor beta chains below, sequenced in a study of spatial heterogeneity in lung cancer. Findings and limits, study-wide: Tumoral mutation counts were tracked by counts of expanded intratumoral alpha and beta TCRs.

Specified time point: sample taken at primary tumor resection. In TCRdb, the 5' RACE reads were re-called with MiXCR into one record per CDR3 protein. This sample has roughly 3,000 distinct CDR3 sequences, with 15% to 20% found just once. Their recognized antigens are unknown. Sequences were derived from lung tumor tissue, sampled at surgery. The receptors come from a male donor with early-stage non-small cell lung cancer.

About this clonotype itself: The library was prepared for alpha chains; this beta chain is a stray read, so its frequency means little. The V and J genes are TRBV3-1 and TRBJ2-1; perhaps TRBD2 as D (5 bases). The germline V and J ends were trimmed by 6 bases and 6 bases, with 18 bases remaining between them. In germline, CDR1 is LGHDT, CDR2 YNNKEL (reference sequence). The CDR3 runs to 15 residues. CDR3: CASRHLRSSPNEQFF. The CDR3 region has the DNA TGTGCCAGCAGACATCTCCGATCTAGCCCCAATGAGCAGTTCTTC.

With respect to this clonotype: The library was prepared for alpha chains; this beta chain is a stray read, so its frequency means little. This CDR3 is CASSERQGFSYEQYF. CDR3 bases: TGTGCCAGCAGTGAAAGACAGGGGTTCTCCTACGAGCAGTACTTC. This chain joins TRBV6-1 and TRBJ2-7; TRBD1 aligns across 8 bases. The germline CDR1 and CDR2 sequences are MNHNS and SASEGT. V lost 2 bases to trimming and J lost 0 bases; unmatched junction nucleotides: 3. CDR3 length equals 15 residues.

For this clonotype: Because this beta chain is a stray read in a library intended to capture alpha chains, its abundance should not be given much weight. This chain connects TRBV12-3 or TRBV12-4 to TRBJ1-1, with D unclear. V was trimmed by 5 bases and J by 5 bases, leaving 18 bases between them. The CDR3 consists of 15 residues. Here the CDR3 reads CASSPTPLLNTEAFF. CDR3 nucleotides: TGTGCCAGCAGTCCAACTCCTCTGTTAAATACTGAAGCTTTCTTT.

Within the sample, this clonotype is large. This beta chain is a stray read from a library made for alpha chains; its abundance is not meaningful. The chain employs TRBV12-3 or TRBV12-4 and TRBJ2-3; D remains unclear. The CDR3 consists of 15 residues. Deletions cut 5 bases from V and 0 bases from J, with 12 bases between. The CDR3, as DNA: TGTGCCAGCAGTACACTGGACGGAAGCACAGATACGCAGTATTTT. Residues: CASSTLDGSTDTQYF.

Points on this clonotype: This beta chain slipped into a library made for alpha chains as a stray read, so its size is not meaningful. The V and J genes are TRBV19 and TRBJ2-2; D possibly corresponds to TRBD1 (6 bases). The germline CDR1 and CDR2 sequences are LNHDA and SQIVND (reference sequence). The CDR3 runs 14 residues. V dropped 7 bases and J dropped 4 bases, with 13 bases sitting between them. The CDR3 spells CASIRDTITGELFF. CDR3 in DNA: TGTGCCAGTATCCGGGACACAATCACCGGGGAGCTGTTTTTT.

By its share, this clonotype is medium-sized. In a library made to pick up alpha chains, this beta chain is a stray read with a size that means little. The chain is built from TRBV28 and TRBJ2-1; 10 bases line up with TRBD1. The V and J ends lost 4 bases and 4 bases, in that order; junction bases with no gene match: 10. The germline V gene encodes CDR1 MDHEN and CDR2 SYDVKM. The CDR3 length is 17 residues. CDR3 region: CASSSQPGQGMYNEQFF. The CDR3 bases are TGTGCCAGCAGTTCGCAACCGGGACAGGGGATGTACAATGAGCAGTTCTTC.

This clonotype is judged large. In a library made to pick up alpha chains, this beta chain is a stray read with a size that means little. The chain joins TRBV28 to TRBJ1-2, with 10 nucleotides matching TRBD1. V lost 3 bases, J lost 6 bases, and 4 bases stayed unmatched. CDR1 is MDHEN and CDR2 is SYDVKM in the germline V gene. There are 14 residues in the CDR3. DNA for the CDR3: TGTGCCAGCAGTTTCGGGGGGACAGGGGATGGCTACACCTTC. Its translation is CASSFGGTGDGYTF.

With respect to this clonotype: Because this beta chain is a stray read in a library intended to capture alpha chains, its abundance should not be given much weight. V and J are TRBV2 and TRBJ2-1, with 7 bases that match TRBD2. Germline CDR1 SNHLY, CDR2 FYNNEI. J lost 3 bases, V lost 11 bases, and 7 bases had no gene match. CDR3 length: 13 amino acids. The CDR3 DNA reads TGTGCCTCCAGAGAGCGGGGCTACAATGAGCAGTTCTTC. Amino acids: CASRERGYNEQFF.

By sample share, this clonotype is medium-sized. This beta chain is off target for a library built for alpha chains, so its abundance means little. V gene TRBV3-1 combines with J gene TRBJ1-6, with 7 bases matching TRBD1. This CDR3 comprises 14 residues. Germline CDR1 is LGHDT and CDR2 is YNNKEL (reference sequence). Trimming took 4 bases from V and 10 from J; bases not matched to a gene: 7. CDR3 sequence reads: CASSRSGGRSPLHF. The CDR3 DNA sequence: TGTGCCAGCAGCCGATCAGGGGGTCGGTCACCCCTCCACTTT.

This clonotype rates as medium-sized. For a library built for alpha chains, this beta chain is a stray read; little rests on its size. This rearrangement joins TRBV4-3 to TRBJ2-2; D gene unclear. The CDR3 contains 17 residues. Germline loops: CDR1 LGHNA, CDR2 YSLEER. V lost 0 bases, J lost 4 bases, and 15 bases lay in between. This CDR3 is CASSQDNPLGPTGELFF. In nucleotides, the CDR3 is TGCGCCAGCAGCCAAGATAATCCCCTCGGGCCCACCGGGGAGCTGTTTTTT.

Sample share makes this clonotype medium-sized (0.01 to 0.1%). Little can be read into the size of this beta chain, an off-target read in a library designed for alpha chains. This chain joins TRBV4-2 and TRBJ2-7; 10 nucleotides match TRBD2. After removal of 1 base from V and 5 bases from J, the junction contained 8 bases not matched to a gene. The V gene's germline CDR1 is LGHNA and CDR2 YNFKEQ. This CDR3 comprises 16 residues. The CDR3 loop reads CASSQGSRLAGDEQYF. In DNA form, the CDR3 reads TGTGCCAGCAGCCAAGGATCCCGACTAGCGGGCGACGAGCAGTACTTC.

Note on this clonotype: A library prepared for alpha chains yielded this beta chain as an off-target read; its size is of little meaning. The V gene is TRBV29-1, the J gene TRBJ2-7; 10 bases are shared with TRBD1. Per germline, CDR1 SQVTM and CDR2 ANQGSEA. The CDR3 is 13 residues long. The junction had 5 bases not matched to a gene; V was cut back by 6 bases and J by 3 bases. The CDR3 reads CSVGTGVYYEQYF. For the CDR3, the DNA is TGCAGCGTAGGGACAGGGGTCTACTACGAGCAGTACTTC.

As regards this clonotype: This beta chain represents an off-target read in a library built for alpha chains; its size is of limited meaning. The chain combines TRBV4-1 with TRBJ2-1; D gene uncertain. The CDR3 length is 15 residues. CDR1 MGHRA and CDR2 YSYEKL come from the germline V gene. V was trimmed by 1 base and J by 1 base, leaving 8 bases between them. Written as DNA, the CDR3 is TGCGCCAGCAGCCAAGTCCTAACGTCCTACAATGAGCAGTTCTTC. It is translated as CASSQVLTSYNEQFF.